The TCR beta chain under discussion was sequenced for a study of cytomegalovirus exposure and HLA in healthy donors. Study-level background: Out of 170 million or so T cells, an earlier analysis found 117 million unique TCR beta sequences in total. Study-level results: Later analysis identified 15,000 to 20,000 TCR beta sequences associated with HLA alleles, using a false discovery rate threshold of 0.05. When analyzed later, the rates of TCR association showed variation by HLA locus, with DRB1 the most and HLA-C the fewest. V- and J-gene trimming in TCR beta was tied to a missense DCLRE1C variant by an analysis performed later.

In regard to this clone: The target antigen is unknown.

The V gene end was trimmed by 1 base and the J gene end by 1 base; junction bases not matched to a gene: 8. Germline CDR1 and CDR2: LGHNA and YSLEER. CDR3 length: 17 amino acids. Use of 60 Vbeta and 13 Jbeta primers characterized the PCR. Sequenced by immunoSEQ multiplex PCR; TCRdb stores in-frame clones only, minus some. The sample has 45,000 to 65,000 clones, 82% seen once. The V gene is TRBV4-3, the J gene TRBJ2-7, with 9 positions matching TRBD1. The origin of this receptor is a man between 25 and 39 years old in good health and CMV-seronegative. The specimen sequenced was PBMCs. CDR3: CASSQGATGGDSYEQYF. The CDR3 DNA reads TGCGCCAGCAGCCAAGGGGCTACAGGGGGCGATTCCTACGAGCAGTACTTC.